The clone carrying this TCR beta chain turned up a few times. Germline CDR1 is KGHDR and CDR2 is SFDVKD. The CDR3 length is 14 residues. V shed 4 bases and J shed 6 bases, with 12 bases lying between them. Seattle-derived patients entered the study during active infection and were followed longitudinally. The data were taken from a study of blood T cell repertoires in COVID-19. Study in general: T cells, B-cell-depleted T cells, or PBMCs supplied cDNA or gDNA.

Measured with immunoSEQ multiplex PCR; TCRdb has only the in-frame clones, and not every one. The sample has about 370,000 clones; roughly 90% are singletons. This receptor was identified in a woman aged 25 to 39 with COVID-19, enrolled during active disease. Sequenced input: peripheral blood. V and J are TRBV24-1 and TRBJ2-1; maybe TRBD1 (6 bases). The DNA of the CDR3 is TGTGCCACCAGTGACTCAGGGGCGCGCAATGAGCAGTTCTTC. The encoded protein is CATSDSGARNEQFF.